The 30 T cell receptor beta chains in this list originate from one sample, sequenced in a study of response to subunit inactivated influenza vaccine. TCRdb re-derived calls from the RT-PCR reads in MiXCR, one entry per CDR3 protein. The sample holds 500,000 to 600,000 distinct CDR3 sequences, 10% to 15% seen once. Sample: PBMCs from blood, taken 35 to 45 days after vaccination. The receptors come from a man aged 45-65 years who received an inactivated influenza vaccine.

The chain combines TRBV28 with TRBJ2-5, with 8 nucleotides matching TRBD1. V dropped 5 bases and J dropped 4; count of bases not matched to a gene: 12. Per germline, CDR1 MDHEN and CDR2 SYDVKM. The CDR3 is 16 residues long. CDR3 sequence: CASSLTTGDPPETQYF. The CDR3 DNA follows: TGTGCCAGCAGTCTAACGACAGGGGACCCCCCAGAGACCCAGTACTTC.

The chain has TRBV20-1 and TRBJ1-1; possibly TRBD1 for D (5 bases). The ends were cut back, 4 bases at V and 4 bases at J, with 7 bases in the middle. Germline V lookup: CDR1 DFQATT, CDR2 SNEGSKA (reference sequence). The length of the CDR3 is 11 residues. The CDR3: CSAIDSTEAFF. CDR3 nucleotide sequence: TGCAGTGCTATAGACAGCACTGAAGCTTTCTTT.

This clonotype occurred many times. The rearrangement joins TRBV11-2 to TRBJ2-2; D tentatively reads TRBD1 or TRBD2 (5 bases each). The germline V and J ends were trimmed by 1 base and 6 bases, with 15 bases remaining between them. The CDR3 contains 16 residues. Germline loops: CDR1 SGHAT, CDR2 FQNNGV. The DNA of the CDR3 is TGTGCCAGCAGCTTAGTCATCAGGGTCGGGGCCGGGGAGCTGTTTTTT. This sequence encodes CASSLVIRVGAGELFF.

The V call is TRBV12-3 or TRBV12-4, the J call TRBJ2-1; either TRBD1 or TRBD2 may supply D (6 bases each). The CDR3 runs to 15 residues. Trimming took off 4 bases at V and 6 bases at J, with 16 bases between the two ends. CDR3 in amino acids: CASSSKRAGVNEQFF. CDR3 DNA: TGTGCCAGCAGTTCAAAGCGGGCAGGGGTCAATGAGCAGTTCTTC.

J is TRBJ2-3 and V is TRBV24-1; D unresolved. This CDR3 contains 15 residues. The germline V and J ends were trimmed by 4 bases and 3 bases, with 13 bases remaining between them. Germline CDR1 KGHDR, CDR2 SFDVKD. CDR3 bases: TGTGCCACCAGTGACCCTACAAAGGGAACAGATACGCAGTATTTT. This encodes CATSDPTKGTDTQYF.

A few counts support this clonotype. The chain uses TRBV6-5 and TRBJ2-5; maybe TRBD2 (7 bases). The CDR3 is made up of 16 amino acids. V was clipped by 0 bases and J by 4 bases, with 15 bases between them. Germline assignment: CDR1 MNHEY and CDR2 SVGAGI. CDR3 region: CASSYSKGGLGETQYF. CDR3 nucleotides: TGTGCCAGCAGTTACTCGAAGGGGGGGCTCGGAGAGACCCAGTACTTC.

This clonotype was recorded many times. The gene calls are TRBV7-8 and TRBJ2-3; 10 bases agree with TRBD2. The CDR3 spans 16 residues. The V gene's germline CDR1 is SGHVS and CDR2 FQNEAQ. Trimming cost V 2 bases and J 1 base; bases outside gene matches: 3. CDR3 protein: CASSLTSGIRTDTQYF. CDR3 nucleotide sequence: TGTGCCAGCAGCTTAACTAGCGGGATACGCACAGATACGCAGTATTTT.

This clonotype was detected ten times or more. V is TRBV20-1 and J is TRBJ2-7, with D tentatively TRBD2 (5 bases). Germline loops: CDR1 DFQATT, CDR2 SNEGSKA (reference sequence). The CDR3 totals 14 residues. V dropped 1 base and J dropped 7 bases, with 17 bases sitting between them. The CDR3 DNA is TGCAGTGCTAGAGGAGGGCCTCCACCGGGAGAGCAGTACTTC. Residues: CSARGGPPPGEQYF.

The chain employs TRBV27 and TRBJ1-2, with D uncertain. The CDR3 loop spans 14 amino acids. Trimming took 3 bases from V and 2 from J, leaving 10 bases between them. Germline assignment: CDR1 MNHEY and CDR2 SMNVEV (reference sequence). This CDR3 reads CASSFSGPNYGYTF. CDR3 nucleotides: TGTGCCAGCAGTTTCTCCGGGCCCAACTATGGCTACACCTTC.

This clonotype appeared a few times. The chain has TRBV12-3 or TRBV12-4 and TRBJ2-1, with 8 positions matching TRBD1. After removal of 1 base from V and 0 bases from J, the junction contained 11 bases not matched to a gene. The CDR3 has 19 residues. CDR3 bases: TGTGCCAGCAGTTTAGATTGGGAGTGGGGGACAGGCTCCTACAATGAGCAGTTCTTC. It is translated as CASSLDWEWGTGSYNEQFF.

This chain links TRBV20-1 with TRBJ1-2, with D perhaps TRBD1 (6 bases). CDR3 length equals 13 residues. The V gene lost 6 bases and the J gene lost 8 bases, with 19 bases spanning the gap. CDR1 is DFQATT, CDR2 SNEGSKA, per germline (reference sequence). CDR3 region: CSAADQGHRGYTF. CDR3 bases: TGCAGTGCCGCAGACCAGGGACATCGAGGCTACACCTTC.

At least ten counts were recorded for this clonotype. V gene TRBV10-3 combines with J gene TRBJ2-5; D perhaps matches TRBD2 (6 bases). Germline V gene data show CDR1 as ENHRY and CDR2 as SYGVKD. The CDR3 runs 13 residues. The ends were cut back, 4 bases at V and 4 bases at J, with 10 bases in the middle. The DNA for the CDR3 is TGTGCCATCAGTGTCCTGGGGGGAGAGACCCAGTACTTC. It yields the protein CAISVLGGETQYF.

This chain connects TRBV27 to TRBJ2-7; D tentatively reads TRBD1 or TRBD2 (5 bases each). The germline CDR1 and CDR2 sequences are MNHEY and SMNVEV (reference sequence). Trimming removed 8 bases at V and 4 bases at J, with 18 bases between. The CDR3 is 14 residues long. CDR3 sequence reads: CASRRTGTPYEQYF. CDR3 in DNA: TGTGCCAGCCGGAGGACCGGGACGCCGTACGAGCAGTACTTC.

The chain links TRBV12-3 or TRBV12-4 to TRBJ1-1; D is perhaps TRBD1 (6 bases). The CDR3 has 15 residues. The V end lost 6 bases, the J end lost 8 bases, and 22 bases lay between the germline ends. The CDR3 protein is CASRQINTGKGEAFF. The CDR3 nucleotides are TGTGCCAGCAGGCAGATAAATACAGGGAAGGGAGAAGCTTTCTTT.

The chain is built from TRBV7-9 and TRBJ2-5, with 7 nucleotides matching TRBD1. After removal of 3 bases from V and 4 bases from J, the junction contained 5 bases not matched to a gene. There are 14 residues in the CDR3. Germline V gene data show CDR1 as SEHNR and CDR2 as FQNEAQ (reference sequence). The CDR3 DNA reads TGTGCCAGCAGCTTTGGGGACAGAAGAGAGACCCAGTACTTC. It translates to CASSFGDRRETQYF.

The rearrangement uses TRBV28 and TRBJ1-2, with D hard to call. Trimming removed 3 bases at V and 4 bases at J, with 9 bases between. This CDR3 is built from 13 residues. Germline CDR1 reads MDHEN; CDR2 reads SYDVKM. As DNA, the CDR3 is TGTGCCAGCAGTTTTGGTCAGTTCTATGGCTACACCTTC. Translating it yields CASSFGQFYGYTF.

This clonotype was seen repeatedly, ten times or more. This sequence joins TRBV6-1 and TRBJ2-5, with 7 positions matching TRBD2. Germline loops: CDR1 MNHNS, CDR2 SASEGT. V shed 7 bases, J shed 7 bases, and the junction held 12 bases outside the gene matches. CDR3 length equals 14 residues. The CDR3 coding sequence is TGTGCCAGCACCGGGGGGACGACCCCAAGGACCCAGTACTTC. Encoded protein: CASTGGTTPRTQYF.

The chain recombines TRBV7-2 with TRBJ2-7; D unclear. Germline V gene lookup returns CDR1 SGHTA and CDR2 FQGNSA. This CDR3 spans 14 amino acids. V lost 1 base, J lost 0 bases, and 7 bases lay in between. CDR3 sequence reads: CASSLGVGSYEQYF. DNA of the CDR3: TGTGCCAGCAGCTTAGGTGTCGGCTCCTACGAGCAGTACTTC.

The chain links TRBV5-1 to TRBJ2-5, with 11 bases fitting TRBD1. This CDR3 is built from 15 residues. The trim removed 4 bases at V and 4 bases at J, leaving 6 bases unmatched. CDR1 and CDR2 from the germline V gene are SGHRS and YFSETQ. The CDR3, as DNA: TGCGCCAGCAGCGAGGGACAGGGGGTAGGAGAGACCCAGTACTTC. Translated, it gives CASSEGQGVGETQYF.

The genes are TRBV12-3 or TRBV12-4 and TRBJ2-5; tentatively, D is TRBD1 or TRBD2 (5 bases each). This CDR3 spans 13 amino acids. Trimming stripped 5 bases from V and 4 bases from J, with 11 bases between. The CDR3 DNA reads TGTGCCAGCAGTCCCGGGGACCGAGAGACCCAGTACTTC. The encoded protein is CASSPGDRETQYF.

At least ten counts were recorded for this clonotype. The chain couples TRBV20-1 to TRBJ2-2; 10 bases line up with TRBD2. CDR1 and CDR2 (germline): DFQATT, SNEGSKA (reference sequence). V lost 2 bases, J lost 5 bases, and 5 bases stayed unmatched. The CDR3 covers 15 residues. The CDR3 sequence: CSARRLAGVTGELFF. Here the CDR3 DNA reads TGCAGTGCTAGACGGCTAGCGGGAGTTACCGGGGAGCTGTTTTTT.

In its sample, this clonotype was seen a few times. V and J are TRBV12-3 or TRBV12-4 and TRBJ2-3; 7 nucleotides match TRBD2. With V trimmed by 2 bases and J by 8 bases, 13 bases remained unmatched. This CDR3 spans 16 amino acids. The DNA for the CDR3 is TGTGCCAGCAGTTTATCGAGGCTAGCGGTCCAGGGTACGCAGTATTTT. Protein sequence: CASSLSRLAVQGTQYF.

With respect to this clonotype: At one boundary the junction diverges from the germline segment, which might be a read error. This sequence joins TRBV4-1 and TRBJ2-2; D possibly corresponds to TRBD2 (5 bases). This CDR3 is built from 16 residues. From germline, CDR1 is MGHRA and CDR2 YSYEKL. The CDR3 spells CASSQVKTGNAGELFF. In DNA form, the CDR3 reads TGCGCCAGCAGCCAAGTAAAGACGGGGAACGCCGGGGAGCTGTTTTTT.

This chain links TRBV30 with TRBJ2-3, with 8 bases lining up with TRBD2. In germline, CDR1 is GTSNPN, CDR2 SVGIG (reference sequence). V lost 0 bases to trimming and J lost 2 bases; unmatched junction nucleotides: 7. The CDR3 runs 16 residues. In nucleotides, the CDR3 is TGTGCCTGGAGTGTCGGGAGGGGATCGTACACAGATACGCAGTATTTT. The encoded protein is CAWSVGRGSYTDTQYF.

This clonotype was observed a handful of times. This sequence joins TRBV20-1 and TRBJ2-2; TRBD2 aligns across 9 bases. The CDR3 totals 15 residues. J lost 8 bases, V lost 3 bases, and 10 bases had no gene match. Germline CDR1 reads DFQATT; CDR2 reads SNEGSKA (reference sequence). The CDR3 sequence: CSARIISGGGGELFF. The CDR3 DNA follows: TGCAGTGCTAGGATCATTAGCGGGGGAGGAGGGGAGCTGTTTTTT.

This clonotype was counted at least ten times. CDR3 sequence (DNA): TGTGCCAGCAGCTTAGCGCTATGGGAGACCCAGTACTTC. The encoded protein is CASSLALWETQYF. The genes are TRBV7-2 and TRBJ2-5; D call uncertain. The germline V and J ends were trimmed by 0 bases and 5 bases, with 7 bases remaining between them. The CDR3 consists of 13 residues. Germline values: CDR1 SGHTA, CDR2 FQGNSA. The full variable domain, rest sourced from reference TRBV7-2 and TRBJ2-5, is GAGVSQSPSNKVTEKGKDVELRCDPISGHTALYWYRQSLGQGLEFLIYFQGNSAPDKSGLPSDRFSAERTGGSVSTLTIQRTQQEDSAVYLCASSLALWETQYFGPGTRLLVL.

This clonotype was seen a few times. The V and J genes are TRBV2 and TRBJ2-1, with 12 nucleotides matching TRBD2. The CDR3 has 16 residues. Looked up from germline, CDR1 is SNHLY and CDR2 is FYNNEI. The junction had 8 bases not matched to a gene; V was cut back by 4 bases and J by 7 bases. For the CDR3, the DNA is TGTGCCAGCAGTGGCAAGGCTAGCGGGGGGGAGAATGAGCAGTTCTTC. Protein product: CASSGKASGGENEQFF.

The genes are TRBV27 and TRBJ1-2; perhaps TRBD1 as D (6 bases). Germline CDR1 reads MNHEY; CDR2 reads SMNVEV (reference sequence). V dropped 5 bases and J dropped 0 bases, with 13 bases sitting between them. CDR3 length: 15 amino acids. Here the CDR3 DNA reads TGTGCCAGCAGTCCCGACAGGTTTTCTAACTATGGCTACACCTTC. As protein: CASSPDRFSNYGYTF.

A few counts support this clonotype. The gene calls are TRBV4-1 and TRBJ2-2; D is possibly TRBD1 or TRBD2 (5 bases each). Germline V gives CDR1 MGHRA, CDR2 YSYEKL. The CDR3 loop spans 16 amino acids. V was shortened by 4 bases and J by 6 bases, with 18 bases between the two germline ends. CDR3 sequence: CASSPTAARGPGELFF. The CDR3 DNA reads TGCGCCAGCAGCCCCACCGCGGCTCGGGGCCCCGGGGAGCTGTTTTTT.

There are a few counts of this clonotype. This chain connects TRBV9 to TRBJ2-5; 13 bases are shared with TRBD2. This CDR3 comprises 16 residues. J lost 1 base, V lost 4 bases, and 4 bases had no gene match. CDR1 is SGDLS and CDR2 is YYNGEE in the germline V gene. The CDR3 is CASSSRTSGGQETQYF. The CDR3 DNA is TGTGCCAGCAGCTCTAGGACTAGCGGGGGCCAAGAGACCCAGTACTTC.